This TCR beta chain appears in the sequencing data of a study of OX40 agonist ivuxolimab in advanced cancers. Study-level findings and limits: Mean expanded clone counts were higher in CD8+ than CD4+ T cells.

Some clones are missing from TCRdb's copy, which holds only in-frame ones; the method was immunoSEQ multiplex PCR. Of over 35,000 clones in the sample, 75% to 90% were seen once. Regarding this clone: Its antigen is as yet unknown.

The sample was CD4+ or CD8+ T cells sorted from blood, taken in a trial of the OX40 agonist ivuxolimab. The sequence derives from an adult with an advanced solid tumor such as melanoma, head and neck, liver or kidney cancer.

In nucleotides, the CDR3 is TGTGCCAGTTTTAGCGGGGGGGGCACAGATACGCAGTATTTT. Residues: CASFSGGGTDTQYF. This sequence joins TRBV6-1 and TRBJ2-3; TRBD2 aligns across 11 bases. Per germline, CDR1 MNHNS and CDR2 SASEGT. This CDR3 spans 14 amino acids. The V and J ends lost 9 bases and 1 base, in that order; junction bases with no gene match: 3.